Each of the 13 T cell receptor beta chains below was sequenced from the same sample in a study of memory CD4+ T cells and cytomegalovirus serostatus. TCRdb's table, derived via immunoSEQ multiplex PCR, lists solely in-frame clones and lacks some. This sample carries tens of thousands of clones, roughly 79% of them seen once, and the ten largest clones take 1.5% to 2%. The sort gate was single viable CD3+CD4+CD8-CD45RO+ cells for memory CD4+ T cells. The sample was memory CD4+ T cells from blood. Source of these receptors: an adult in good health and CMV-seronegative.

V gene TRBV15 combines with J gene TRBJ1-3; D perhaps matches TRBD1 (6 bases). Germline V gene sequence: CDR1 LNHNV, CDR2 YYDKDF (reference sequence). The CDR3 covers 16 residues. Trimming took off 0 bases at V and 4 bases at J, with 13 bases between the two ends. The CDR3, as DNA: TGTGCCACCAGCAGAGAAGGAAGGGGGAACGGAAACACCATATATTTT. This codes for CATSREGRGNGNTIYF.

This sequence joins TRBV9 and TRBJ1-4; D not resolved. The CDR3 runs to 14 residues. The ends were cut back, 0 bases at V and 4 bases at J, with 7 bases in the middle. Germline CDR1 SGDLS, CDR2 YYNGEE. The CDR3 DNA reads TGTGCCAGCAGCGTAGGTCGCGGTAATGAAAAACTGTTTTTT. This gives the protein CASSVGRGNEKLFF.

The chain uses TRBV28 and TRBJ1-4; D gene ambiguous. CDR1 and CDR2 from the germline V gene are MDHEN and SYDVKM. Between the trimmed V and J ends, which lost 1 base and 0 bases, there was a span of 12 bases. The CDR3 extends over 17 amino acids. DNA of the CDR3: TGTGCCAGCAGTTTATCCCTCTCCTTGACAACTAATGAAAAACTGTTTTTT. Translating gives CASSLSLSLTTNEKLFF.

The genes are TRBV5-6 and TRBJ2-7; D not certain. CDR1 SGHDT and CDR2 YYEEEE come from the germline V gene. V was shortened by 1 base and J by 4 bases, with 15 bases between the two germline ends. CDR3 length equals 15 residues. In DNA form, the CDR3 reads TGTGCCAGCAGCTTGAAAGGCCTTACCAATTACGAGCAGTACTTC. Protein: CASSLKGLTNYEQYF.

The CDR3 bases are TGTGCCAGCAGTTACGGGAAATCCTATGGCTACACCTTC. As protein: CASSYGKSYGYTF. V is TRBV28 and J is TRBJ1-2; unclear D gene. CDR1 and CDR2 from the germline V gene are MDHEN and SYDVKM. Trimming cost V 4 bases and J 4 bases, with 10 bases left between them. The length of the CDR3 is 13 residues.

This clone was seen a few times. The CDR3 nucleotides are TGTGCCAGCAGCACCCTGACAGGCTCCTATAATTCACCCCTCCACTTT. It encodes CASSTLTGSYNSPLHF. The V call is TRBV7-2, the J call TRBJ1-6, with D perhaps matching TRBD1 (6 bases). Per germline, CDR1 SGHTA and CDR2 FQGNSA. The germline V and J ends were trimmed by 5 bases and 0 bases, with 11 bases remaining between them. CDR3 length: 16 residues.

This clone was recorded only once. The chain combines TRBV5-4 with TRBJ2-6, with D unclear. Germline values: CDR1 SGHNT, CDR2 YYREEE (reference sequence). V was clipped by 0 bases and J by 0 bases, with 7 bases between them. The CDR3 totals 16 residues. CDR3 amino acids: CASSLGLYSGANVLTF. The CDR3, as DNA: TGTGCCAGCAGCTTGGGTCTTTACTCTGGGGCCAACGTCCTGACTTTC.

This chain joins TRBV19 and TRBJ2-7; 7 nucleotides agree with TRBD2. V dropped 3 bases and J dropped 5; count of bases not matched to a gene: 7. From germline, CDR1 is LNHDA and CDR2 SQIVND (reference sequence). The CDR3 consists of 14 residues. This CDR3 is CASSIVGGRDEQYF. In DNA form, the CDR3 reads TGTGCCAGTAGTATTGTCGGGGGGAGAGACGAGCAGTACTTC.

J is TRBJ1-3 and V is TRBV19; D ambiguous. Trimming stripped 0 bases from V and 2 bases from J, with 8 bases between. Germline-derived CDR1 and CDR2 are LNHDA and SQIVND (reference sequence). The CDR3 extends over 15 amino acids. CDR3 amino acids: CASSIEGSTGNTIYF. CDR3 bases: TGTGCCAGTAGTATAGAAGGAAGCACTGGAAACACCATATATTTT.

This clone was recorded once. DNA of the CDR3: TGTGCCAGCAGTGAAGCGGGAGGACTCAATCAGCCCCAGCATTTT. Translated: CASSEAGGLNQPQHF. The chain uses TRBV6-1 and TRBJ1-5; D not resolved. The CDR3 has 15 amino acids. The germline V gene has CDR1 MNHNS and CDR2 SASEGT. V lost 0 bases and J 3 bases, leaving 9 bases between the germline ends.

Only one count was recorded for this clone. The chain uses TRBV5-4 and TRBJ2-7; 16 positions agree with TRBD2. CDR1 is SGHNT and CDR2 is YYREEE in the germline V gene (reference sequence). The CDR3 has 20 amino acids. The junction had 12 bases not matched to a gene; V was cut back by 2 bases and J by 1 base. The CDR3: CASSFRSGLAGGLGSYEQYF. Written as DNA, the CDR3 is TGTGCCAGCAGCTTTCGATCGGGACTAGCGGGGGGGCTCGGTTCCTACGAGCAGTACTTC.

The chain is built from TRBV10-3 and TRBJ1-6; 8 bases map to TRBD1. CDR3 length: 17 amino acids. The germline CDR1 and CDR2 sequences are ENHRY and SYGVKD. V shed 2 bases and J 7 bases; nucleotides not matched to a gene: 10. The CDR3: CAISEILTGGQNSPLHF. Written as DNA, the CDR3 is TGTGCCATCAGTGAGATTCTAACAGGGGGACAAAATTCACCCCTCCACTTT.

The chain combines TRBV11-2 with TRBJ2-1, with TRBD1 matching over 9 bases. The V segment lost 6 bases and the J segment 5 bases; nucleotides outside the gene matches: 8. Germline V CDR1 and CDR2: SGHAT, FQNNGV. This CDR3 contains 15 residues. DNA of the CDR3: TGTGCCAGCAGTCCACAGGGGGCGTTCGACAATGAGCAGTTCTTC. Its protein product is CASSPQGAFDNEQFF.